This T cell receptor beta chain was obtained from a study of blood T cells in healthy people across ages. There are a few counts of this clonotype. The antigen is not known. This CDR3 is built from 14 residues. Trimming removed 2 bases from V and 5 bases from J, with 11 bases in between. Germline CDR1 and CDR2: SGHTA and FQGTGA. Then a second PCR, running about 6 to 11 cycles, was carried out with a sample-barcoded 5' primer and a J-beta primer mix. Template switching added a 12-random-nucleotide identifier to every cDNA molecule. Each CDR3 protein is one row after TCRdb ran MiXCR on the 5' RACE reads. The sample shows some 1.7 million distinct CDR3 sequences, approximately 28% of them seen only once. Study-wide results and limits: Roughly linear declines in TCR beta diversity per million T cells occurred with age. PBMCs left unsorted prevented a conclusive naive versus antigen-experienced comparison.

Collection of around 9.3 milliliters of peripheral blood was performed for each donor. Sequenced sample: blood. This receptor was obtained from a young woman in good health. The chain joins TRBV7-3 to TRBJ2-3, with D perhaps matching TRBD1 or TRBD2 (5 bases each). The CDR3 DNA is TGTGCCAGCAGCTTAGGGGGTCTGGTAGATACGCAGTATTTT. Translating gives CASSLGGLVDTQYF. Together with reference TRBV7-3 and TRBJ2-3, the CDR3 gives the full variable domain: GAGVSQTPSNKVTEKGKYVELRCDPISGHTALYWYRQSLGQGPEFLIYFQGTGAADDSGLPNDRFFAVRPEGSVSTLKIQRTERGDSAVYLCASSLGGLVDTQYFGPGTRLTVL.